This T cell receptor beta chain was obtained from a study of identical twins. Via MiXCR, TCRdb re-called the 5' RACE reads, giving one row per CDR3 protein. The sample lists roughly 250,000 distinct CDR3 sequences, over 13% seen once, with about 9% in the top ten. The CDR3 length is 13 residues. Deletions cut 5 bases from V and 5 bases from J, with 12 bases between. Per the germline V gene, CDR1 is MRHNA and CDR2 is SNTAGT. Study-level points and caveats: Conclusions relied on cross-sectional statistical analysis, not following the same donors.

This clonotype was found many times. Antigen specificity is unknown. The sample comprised memory (CD45RO+) T cells sorted from blood. This chain connects TRBV6-4 to TRBJ1-1; a possible D gene is TRBD1 (5 bases). This sequence originates from a woman between 18 and 30 years old in good health. The CDR3 is CASSREEGTEAFF. DNA for the CDR3: TGTGCCAGCAGTAGAGAAGAGGGGACTGAAGCTTTCTTT.